Listed here are 31 T cell receptor beta chains from one sample, sequenced in a study of cytomegalovirus exposure and HLA in healthy donors. The PCR ran on 60 Vbeta and 13 Jbeta primers. Only in-frame clones appear in the TCRdb table, and some are missing; sequencing was by immunoSEQ multiplex PCR. Here the sample spans over 200,000 clones, roughly 79% being singletons. The specimen sequenced was PBMCs. The source is a woman in her thirties or forties in good health and CMV-seronegative.

This clone was counted only a few times. This CDR3 reads CAWSVQGGAAGELFF. CDR3 sequence (DNA): TGTGCCTGGAGTGTACAGGGGGGCGCTGCCGGGGAGCTGTTTTTT. The chain links TRBV30 to TRBJ2-2; TRBD1 matches at 8 bases. Germline V gives CDR1 GTSNPN, CDR2 SVGIG (reference sequence). With 0 bases clipped from V and 6 bases from J, the junction kept 6 bases outside the gene matches. The CDR3 runs to 15 residues.

This clone has just a few counts. V usage is TRBV27 and J usage is TRBJ2-2; unclear D gene. The CDR3 consists of 14 residues. The V and J ends lost 6 bases and 4 bases respectively, with 12 bases between them. CDR1 and CDR2 (germline): MNHEY, SMNVEV (reference sequence). The CDR3 DNA reads TGTGCCAGCAGCCCTTCAGGTGCCACCGGGGAGCTGTTTTTT. Translating gives CASSPSGATGELFF.

V gene TRBV5-4 combines with J gene TRBJ1-2; D is perhaps TRBD1 (5 bases). Germline-derived CDR1 and CDR2 are SGHNT and YYREEE (reference sequence). The CDR3 is made up of 14 amino acids. Trimming removed 0 bases from V and 2 bases from J, with 8 bases in between. The CDR3 is CASSLVGPNYGYTF. Written as DNA, the CDR3 is TGTGCCAGCAGCTTGGTGGGGCCGAACTATGGCTACACCTTC.

This sequence joins TRBV4-3 and TRBJ2-2; D is possibly TRBD2 (6 bases). Between the trimmed V and J ends, which lost 4 bases and 4 bases, there was a span of 13 bases. The V gene's germline CDR1 is LGHNA and CDR2 YSLEER. The CDR3 is made up of 15 amino acids. CDR3 sequence reads: CASSPTLASTGELFF. In DNA form, the CDR3 reads TGCGCCAGCAGCCCTACCCTAGCGAGCACCGGGGAGCTGTTTTTT.

This chain joins TRBV6-6 and TRBJ2-2; 9 positions agree with TRBD2. V shed 5 bases and J 4 bases; nucleotides not matched to a gene: 8. The CDR3 contains 16 residues. Germline lookup yields CDR1 MNHNY and CDR2 SVGAGI (reference sequence). CDR3 bases: TGTGCCAGCAGTGGGTTTGCGGGGGGGTTCACCGGGGAGCTGTTTTTT. This gives the protein CASSGFAGGFTGELFF.

CDR3: CASSEIGQGSIYGYTF. In nucleotides, the CDR3 is TGTGCCAGCAGTGAAATAGGACAGGGAAGTATCTATGGCTACACCTTC. V usage is TRBV6-1 and J usage is TRBJ1-2; TRBD1 aligns across 8 bases. The CDR3 totals 16 residues. V lost 2 bases and J lost 4; bases outside the gene matches: 9. CDR1 and CDR2 from the germline V gene are MNHNS and SASEGT.

This chain connects TRBV5-4 to TRBJ2-6, with TRBD1 matching over 8 bases. Germline V gene lookup returns CDR1 SGHNT and CDR2 YYREEE (reference sequence). The CDR3 sequence is 17 residues long. V lost 3 bases, J lost 0 bases, and 5 bases stayed unmatched. Here the CDR3 DNA reads TGTGCCAGCAGCTCCGCAGGGGGCCGCTCTGGGGCCAACGTCCTGACTTTC. It encodes CASSSAGGRSGANVLTF. Full variable domain (remainder filled in from reference TRBV5-4 and TRBJ2-6): ETGVTQSPTHLIKTRGQQVTLRCSSQSGHNTVSWYQQALGQGPQFIFQYYREEENGRGNFPPRFSGLQFPNYSSELNVNALELDDSALYLCASSSAGGRSGANVLTFGAGSRLTVL.

The rearrangement joins TRBV5-4 to TRBJ1-2; the D gene is possibly TRBD1 (6 bases). Germline V gene data show CDR1 as SGHNT and CDR2 as YYREEE (reference sequence). The CDR3 runs to 13 residues. V was pared by 0 bases and J by 8 bases, with 11 bases between. The CDR3 sequence is CASSLVGAEGYTF. The CDR3 bases are TGTGCCAGCAGCTTGGTGGGGGCCGAGGGCTACACCTTC.

This CDR3 is CASSLSRGTGELFF. The DNA of the CDR3 is TGTGCCAGCAGCCTCTCCCGGGGCACCGGGGAGCTGTTTTTT. The chain employs TRBV7-2 and TRBJ2-2; maybe TRBD2 (5 bases). Germline V lookup: CDR1 SGHTA, CDR2 FQGNSA. This CDR3 region has 14 residues. The V gene lost 5 bases and the J gene lost 4 bases, with 11 bases spanning the gap.

In its sample, this clone was seen a few times. The chain carries TRBV5-1 and TRBJ1-1; 9 bases map to TRBD1. The germline V gene has CDR1 SGHRS and CDR2 YFSETQ. Unmatched junction bases numbered 5, after V lost 4 bases and J lost 4 bases. The CDR3 is made up of 14 amino acids. CDR3 sequence (DNA): TGCGCCAGCAGCAGCACGACAGGGGGCACTGAAGCTTTCTTT. This codes for CASSSTTGGTEAFF. The full variable domain, in which reference TRBV5-1 and TRBJ1-1 provide the parts outside the CDR3, is KAGVTQTPRYLIKTRGQQVTLSCSPISGHRSVSWYQQTPGQGLQFLFEYFSETQRNKGNFPGRFSGRQFSNSRSEMNVSTLELGDSALYLCASSSTTGGTEAFFGQGTRLTVV.

The chain combines TRBV7-8 with TRBJ1-4, with D maybe TRBD1 (6 bases). The CDR3 spans 14 residues. The germline V gene encodes CDR1 SGHVS and CDR2 FQNEAQ. With 4 bases removed from V and 6 bases from J, the gap between germline ends came to 12 bases. CDR3 coding DNA: TGTGCCAGCAGCTCCGCGACAGGATATGAAAAACTGTTTTTT. Its protein product is CASSSATGYEKLFF.

The rearrangement links TRBV7-8 to TRBJ1-1, with unresolved D. Looked up from germline, CDR1 is SGHVS and CDR2 is FQNEAQ. The length of the CDR3 is 14 residues. Trimming took 3 bases from V and 5 from J, leaving 13 bases between them. The CDR3, as DNA: TGTGCCAGCAGCTTCGAAGAAACGGGAACTGAAGCTTTCTTT. Amino acid sequence: CASSFEETGTEAFF. Variable domain in full (rest from reference TRBV7-8 and TRBJ1-1): GAGVSQSPRYKVAKRGQDVALRCDPISGHVSLFWYQQALGQGPEFLTYFQNEAQLDKSGLPSDRFFAERPEGSVSTLKIQRTQQEDSAVYLCASSFEETGTEAFFGQGTRLTVV.

V is TRBV4-2 and J is TRBJ2-6, with 7 bases lining up with TRBD2. The CDR3 loop spans 19 amino acids. With 1 base clipped from V and 0 bases from J, the junction kept 9 bases outside the gene matches. Germline loops: CDR1 LGHNA, CDR2 YNFKEQ. CDR3 bases: TGTGCCAGCAGCCAAGGAGCAGGGAGGGTTTCCTCTGGGGCCAACGTCCTGACTTTC. The encoded protein is CASSQGAGRVSSGANVLTF.

The CDR3 here is CASSLAPVSYNEQFF. For the CDR3, the DNA is TGTGCCAGCAGCTTAGCTCCGGTCTCCTACAATGAGCAGTTCTTC. This chain connects TRBV11-3 to TRBJ2-1; D gene uncertain. Trimming removed 1 base at V and 0 bases at J, with 7 bases between. Germline assignment: CDR1 SGHNT and CDR2 YENEEA. This CDR3 has 15 residues.

V is TRBV28 and J is TRBJ2-7, with D possibly matching TRBD2 (5 bases). CDR3 length equals 14 residues. CDR1 is MDHEN and CDR2 is SYDVKM in the germline V gene. V lost 5 bases and J 3 bases, leaving 14 bases between the germline ends. The CDR3 sequence: CASSRGRGIYEQYF. CDR3 sequence (DNA): TGTGCCAGCAGTCGGGGTCGTGGTATCTACGAGCAGTACTTC.

This rearrangement joins TRBV7-3 to TRBJ2-7; D perhaps matches TRBD1 (5 bases). This CDR3 has 13 amino acids. Trimming took off 0 bases at V and 5 bases at J, with 8 bases between the two ends. CDR1 and CDR2 (germline): SGHTA, FQGTGA. CDR3 amino acids: CASSLTRGDEQYF. For the CDR3, the DNA is TGTGCCAGCAGCTTAACAAGGGGCGACGAGCAGTACTTC.

The chain couples TRBV11-2 to TRBJ1-2, with 9 bases lining up with TRBD1. The germline gives CDR1 SGHAT, CDR2 FQNNGV. Trimming took 3 bases from V and 1 from J; bases not matched to a gene: 6. The CDR3 loop spans 16 amino acids. The CDR3 spells CASSFEDRGYNYGYTF. CDR3 coding DNA: TGTGCCAGCAGCTTCGAGGACAGGGGCTATAACTATGGCTACACCTTC.

V gene TRBV2 combines with J gene TRBJ1-1; D is possibly TRBD1 (6 bases). Trimming shortened V by 11 bases and J by 5 bases, and 21 bases separated the two germline ends. Germline V gene sequence: CDR1 SNHLY, CDR2 FYNNEI. CDR3 length equals 14 residues. The CDR3 DNA follows: TGTGCCTCCAACCAAGCCAGGGGAAGTACTGAAGCTTTCTTT. Translated: CASNQARGSTEAFF.

The V and J genes are TRBV20-1 and TRBJ2-5; tentative D call: TRBD1 (6 bases). The CDR3 is 11 residues long. Between the trimmed V and J ends, which lost 4 bases and 6 bases, there was a span of 9 bases. Germline V gene data show CDR1 as DFQATT and CDR2 as SNEGSKA (reference sequence). This chain's CDR3 is CSANRDQTQYF. DNA for the CDR3: TGCAGTGCTAACAGGGATCAGACCCAGTACTTC.

The rearrangement uses TRBV19 and TRBJ1-5, with TRBD1 identical over 7 bases. Germline CDR1 is LNHDA and CDR2 is SQIVND (reference sequence). J lost 3 bases, V lost 4 bases, and 6 bases had no gene match. CDR3 length equals 15 residues. The DNA of the CDR3 is TGTGCCAGTAGTAGCAGAGGGACAGACAATCAGCCCCAGCATTTT. This codes for CASSSRGTDNQPQHF.

V gene TRBV9 combines with J gene TRBJ2-5, with TRBD1 matching 10 bases. The CDR3 consists of 14 residues. From germline, CDR1 is SGDLS and CDR2 YYNGEE. V gave up 3 bases and J gave up 6 bases; unmatched junction bases: 5. The CDR3 loop is CASSGGQGWKTQYF. CDR3 sequence (DNA): TGTGCCAGCAGCGGGGGACAGGGGTGGAAGACCCAGTACTTC.

The chain is built from TRBV5-6 and TRBJ2-7, with D maybe TRBD1 (6 bases). Germline V gene sequence: CDR1 SGHDT, CDR2 YYEEEE. V was clipped by 1 base and J by 1 base, with 15 bases between them. CDR3 length: 16 residues. This CDR3 is CASSLSGEGESYEQYF. CDR3 nucleotide sequence: TGTGCCAGCAGCTTGTCCGGTGAGGGGGAGTCCTACGAGCAGTACTTC. The complete variable domain, with remaining parts taken from reference TRBV5-6 and TRBJ2-7, reads DAGVTQSPTHLIKTRGQQVTLRCSPKSGHDTVSWYQQALGQGPQFIFQYYEEEERQRGNFPDRFSGHQFPNYSSELNVNALLLGDSALYLCASSLSGEGESYEQYFGPGTRLTVT.

In its sample, this clone was seen once. The chain links TRBV6-6 to TRBJ1-1, with D unresolved. This CDR3 is 15 amino acids long. Germline-derived CDR1 and CDR2 are MNHNY and SVGAGI (reference sequence). V was trimmed by 0 bases and J by 11 bases, leaving 19 bases between them. This CDR3 is CASSYSSGDSRFAFF. The CDR3 DNA sequence: TGTGCCAGCAGTTACTCATCCGGGGATTCCCGATTCGCTTTCTTT.

The V gene is TRBV5-1, the J gene TRBJ2-5; D possibly corresponds to TRBD1 (6 bases). Germline loops: CDR1 SGHRS, CDR2 YFSETQ. The V and J ends lost 4 bases and 4 bases respectively, with 14 bases between them. CDR3 length: 14 residues. The CDR3 DNA follows: TGCGCCAGCAGCCCTCAGGGGCAGTCAGAGACCCAGTACTTC. It specifies CASSPQGQSETQYF.

This sequence joins TRBV9 and TRBJ1-3, with 10 bases lining up with TRBD1. The germline CDR1 and CDR2 sequences are SGDLS and YYNGEE. Losses at the gene ends were 3 bases for V and 4 bases for J; bases not matched to a gene: 4. The CDR3 is 15 residues long. The CDR3 loop is CASSGQGAVGNTIYF. The CDR3 DNA reads TGTGCCAGCAGCGGACAGGGGGCTGTGGGAAACACCATATATTTT.

The V and J genes are TRBV5-6 and TRBJ1-2; TRBD1 is a possible D gene (5 bases). V lost 0 bases and J lost 0, with 15 bases in between. The germline CDR1 and CDR2 sequences are SGHDT and YYEEEE. The CDR3 spans 17 residues. For the CDR3, the DNA is TGTGCCAGCAGCTTGGCAGGACAAGTCCCGTCTAACTATGGCTACACCTTC. It specifies CASSLAGQVPSNYGYTF.

The rearrangement joins TRBV20-1 to TRBJ1-1; D gene uncertain. Germline lookup yields CDR1 DFQATT and CDR2 SNEGSKA (reference sequence). The CDR3 runs 11 residues. The V end was cut by 6 bases, the J end by 5 bases, with 10 bases between. CDR3 amino acids: CSARVVTEAFF. Written as DNA, the CDR3 is TGCAGTGCCCGGGTGGTTACTGAAGCTTTCTTT.

This clone was picked up a small number of times. The chain is built from TRBV5-1 and TRBJ2-1, with 10 bases that match TRBD2. This CDR3 is built from 13 residues. The ends lost 2 bases at V and 8 bases at J; junction bases unmatched: 1. The germline V gene encodes CDR1 SGHRS and CDR2 YFSETQ. The CDR3 here is CASSFSGGYEQFF. CDR3 DNA sequence: TGCGCCAGCAGCTTTAGCGGGGGGTATGAGCAGTTCTTC.

The rearrangement joins TRBV30 to TRBJ1-1; D is perhaps TRBD1 (5 bases). This CDR3 comprises 14 residues. CDR1 and CDR2 from the germline V gene are GTSNPN and SVGIG (reference sequence). Trimming shortened V by 4 bases and J by 4 bases, and 16 bases separated the two germline ends. As DNA, the CDR3 is TGTGCCTGGACTCGTACCGGGGGAATCACTGAAGCTTTCTTT. Protein product: CAWTRTGGITEAFF.

This clone was found once. V gene TRBV7-9 combines with J gene TRBJ2-5; 7 nucleotides agree with TRBD2. The length of the CDR3 is 15 residues. Germline CDR1 SEHNR, CDR2 FQNEAQ (reference sequence). V trimming: 5 bases; J trimming: 4 bases; junction bases outside the gene matches: 10. In DNA, the CDR3 is TGTGCCAGCAGCCGGGGCGGGGGTCGGGCAGAGACCCAGTACTTC. Protein: CASSRGGGRAETQYF.

This clone was counted only a few times. The chain uses TRBV30 and TRBJ1-5; D uncertain. The CDR3 is 14 residues long. The germline gives CDR1 GTSNPN, CDR2 SVGIG (reference sequence). Trimming took off 2 bases at V and 1 base at J, with 9 bases between the two ends. In DNA form, the CDR3 reads TGTGCCTGGAGTCCCCCACAGAGCAATCAGCCCCAGCATTTT. This codes for CAWSPPQSNQPQHF. The full variable domain, with the rest looked up from reference TRBV30 and TRBJ1-5, is SQTIHQWPATLVQPVGSPLSLECTVEGTSNPNLYWYRQAAGRGLQLLFYSVGIGQISSEVPQNLSASRPQDRQFILSSKKLLLSDSGFYLCAWSPPQSNQPQHFGDGTRLSIL.